This T cell receptor beta chain was recorded in a study of blood T cell repertoires in COVID-19. Looking at the study overall: Italy, Spain and the United States were the sources of the convalescent and acute COVID-19 samples. Nucleic acid was either cDNA or gDNA, and it came from T cells, B-cell-depleted T cells, or PBMCs.

This clone was detected only a few times. Between the trimmed V and J ends, which lost 4 bases and 3 bases, there was a span of 6 bases. Germline lookup yields CDR1 SNHLY and CDR2 FYNNEI. The CDR3 has 12 amino acids. In the original workflow: Amplified reference gene primers provided the basis for estimating nucleated cell counts. The repertoire was sequenced with immunoSEQ multiplex PCR; TCRdb's copy has only in-frame clones and lacks some. V, J and clone size reflect that table, while D and trimming were determined from the DNA. The table has roughly 9,400 clones, roughly 79% seen once. The TCR sequence derives from a human donor in a cohort sampled during active COVID-19. This chain joins TRBV2 and TRBJ2-5; D gene ambiguous. The sequenced sample was peripheral blood. The CDR3 nucleotides are TGTGCCAGCAGTGGACTGGAAGAGACCCAGTACTTC. This gives the protein CASSGLEETQYF.